A single sample gave rise to the 18 T cell receptor beta chains below, sequenced in a study of tumor-infiltrating lymphocytes in primary liver carcinoma. Extraction of RNA together with DNA used about 18-31 mg of unsorted bulk tissue. Total RNA amounting to 500 ng was the source from which TCR beta cDNA was made with a constant-region primer. Researchers made the TCR beta libraries by running three nested multiplex PCR rounds with slightly modified ARM-PCR. It was with TRBV1-TRBV30 forward primers and a C-beta reverse primer that the first two PCR rounds were run, at around 11 cycles each. TCRdb passed the multiplex PCR reads through MiXCR, listing each CDR3 protein once. The profile shows roughly 55,000 distinct CDR3 sequences, over 65% of them singletons. The sequenced sample consisted of liver tumor tissue from sampling region 2. Subset specified: tumor region T2, inferior pole. Source of these receptors: a man between 35 and 55 years old with primary liver carcinoma and hepatitis B virus infection.

This clonotype was observed once. The junction departs from germline at one end; a sequencing error may be responsible. The chain recombines TRBV11-1 with TRBJ2-4; 7 nucleotides align to TRBD2. The CDR3 contains 17 residues. Per germline, CDR1 SGHAT and CDR2 FQDESV (reference sequence). DNA of the CDR3: TGTGCCAGCAGCTTTCCCGGAACAAGCGGGACCAAAAACATTCAGTGCTTC. This sequence encodes CASSFPGTSGTKNIQCF. Variable domain in full (rest from reference TRBV11-1 and TRBJ2-4): EAEVAQSPRYKITEKSQAVAFWCDPISGHATLYWYRQILGQGPELLVQFQDESVVDDSQLPKDRFSAERLKGVDSTLKIQPAELGDSAMYLCASSFPGTSGTKNIQCFGAGTRLSVL.

Regarding this clonotype: At one end the junction does not follow the germline gene, possibly because of a read error. The chain combines TRBV11-3 with TRBJ1-5, with unresolved D. The CDR3 extends over 18 amino acids. In germline, CDR1 is SGHNT, CDR2 YENEEA. This CDR3 reads CGSSQRIRQENSNQPQHF. Here the CDR3 DNA reads TGTGGCAGCAGCCAAAGAATTCGACAAGAGAATAGCAATCAGCCCCAGCATTTT.

This clonotype was seen a single time. One junction end does not reproduce the germline sequence, and a read error may be involved. J is TRBJ1-2 and V is TRBV6-1; no clear D gene. The germline gives CDR1 MNHNS, CDR2 SASEGT. This CDR3 region has 13 residues. The CDR3 protein is CASSVDVNYGYTF. The CDR3 DNA reads TGTGCCAGCAGTGTGGATGTTAACTATGGCTACACCTTT.

A note on this clonotype: A much larger clone differs by one base, so this may be a read error. The rearrangement links TRBV12-3 or TRBV12-4 to TRBJ1-1; the match to TRBD1 covers 9 bases. Trimming cost V 5 bases and J 7 bases; bases outside gene matches: 5. There are 13 residues in the CDR3. The CDR3 nucleotides are TGTGCCAGCAGTGAAGGGACAGGGAATGAAGCTTTCTTT. It encodes CASSEGTGNEAFF.

This clonotype was counted at least ten times. The chain carries TRBV27 and TRBJ2-1; no clear D gene. Germline V gives CDR1 MNHEY, CDR2 SMNVEV (reference sequence). The V gene lost 8 bases and the J gene lost 5 bases, with 10 bases spanning the gap. This CDR3 contains 12 residues. The CDR3 bases are TGTGCCAGCTCCAGGACGAACAATGAGCAGTTCTTC. Protein product: CASSRTNNEQFF.

This clonotype is deemed medium-sized (0.01 to 0.1%). The chain links TRBV4-3 to TRBJ2-7; D unclear. Germline lookup yields CDR1 LGHNA and CDR2 YSLEER. The CDR3 runs to 15 residues. The V gene lost 0 bases and the J gene lost 4 bases, with 13 bases spanning the gap. The CDR3 here is CASSQDLSRSYEQYF. CDR3 coding DNA: TGCGCCAGCAGCCAAGATTTGTCCCGCTCATACGAGCAGTACTTC.

This clonotype was detected ten times or more. The chain couples TRBV7-9 to TRBJ2-6; D remains ambiguous. The V and J ends lost 0 bases and 0 bases respectively, with 3 bases between them. Per germline, CDR1 SEHNR and CDR2 FQNEAQ (reference sequence). CDR3 length equals 15 residues. CDR3 coding DNA: TGTGCCAGCAGCTTAGCAGGCTCTGGGGCCAACGTCCTGACTTTC. This translates into CASSLAGSGANVLTF.

A remark on this clonotype: At one boundary the junction diverges from the germline segment, which might be a read error. V gene TRBV14 combines with J gene TRBJ2-1; 7 bases agree with TRBD2. Looked up from germline, CDR1 is SGHDN and CDR2 is FVKESK. The CDR3 covers 18 residues. The CDR3 DNA reads TGTGCCATCAGCCCCCCCCTAATTGGGGGAGGGAGATACAATGAGCAATTCTTC. It specifies CAISPPLIGGGRYNEQFF.

In its sample, this clonotype was seen a few times. The V and J genes are TRBV11-2 and TRBJ2-2; D is unresolved. CDR1 and CDR2 (germline): SGHAT, FQNNGV. The CDR3 contains 15 residues. Between the trimmed V and J ends, which lost 3 bases and 7 bases, there was a span of 15 bases. The chain's CDR3 is CASSFAGSNIGELFF. CDR3 DNA sequence: TGTGCCAGCAGCTTTGCAGGATCGAATATCGGGGAGCTGTTTTTT.

As for this clonotype: A single base separates this from a much larger clone, so it may be a read error. The J gene is TRBJ2-1, the V gene TRBV29-1, with D uncertain. V shed 6 bases and J shed 12 bases, with 15 bases lying between them. The CDR3 is 11 residues long. The germline gives CDR1 SQVTM, CDR2 ANQGSEA. CDR3 amino acids: CSVRYVRMQFF. The DNA for the CDR3 is TGCAGCGTGAGATACGTACGGATGCAGTTCTTC.

This clonotype was observed a single time. This could be a read error, since a much larger clone is one nucleotide away. The chain links TRBV5-1 to TRBJ2-7, with 12 bases that match TRBD1. The CDR3 spans 20 residues. Germline CDR1 is SGHRS and CDR2 is YFSETQ. The CDR3 spells CAGSVGQGAGIAGGIYEQYF. In DNA form, the CDR3 reads TGCGCCGGCAGCGTGGGACAGGGGGCAGGGATAGCGGGAGGAATCTACGAGCAGTACTTC.

Of note for this clonotype: As the CDR3 is not closed by the conserved phenylalanine or tryptophan, this likely results from a read error. The chain employs TRBV4-3 and TRBJ2-5; 11 bases fit TRBD2. Germline CDR1 LGHNA, CDR2 YSLEER. This CDR3 is 17 amino acids long. J was trimmed by 5 bases and V by 1 base; bases with no gene match: 9. The CDR3 reads CASSQAASGRTRETQYY. The CDR3 nucleotides read TGCGCCAGCAGCCAAGCGGCTAGCGGGAGGACTCGTGAGACCCAGTACTAC.

Comments on this clonotype: A single base separates this from a much larger clone, so it may be a read error. V and J are TRBV5-1 and TRBJ2-7; 8 bases line up with TRBD1. CDR1 is SGHRS, CDR2 YFSETQ, per germline. This CDR3 has 14 residues. The CDR3 DNA reads as TGCGCCAGCAGCCTGCAGACAGGGGTCGACGAGCTGTACTTC. Encoded protein: CASSLQTGVDELYF.

For this clonotype: At one boundary the junction diverges from the germline segment, which might be a read error. The rearrangement uses TRBV5-5 and TRBJ2-1; TRBD1 matches at 8 bases. The CDR3 loop spans 15 amino acids. Germline lookup yields CDR1 SGHKS and CDR2 YYEKEE (reference sequence). The CDR3 nucleotides are TGTGCCAGCATCCCTGGACAGGGTTCCCACAATGAGCACTTCTTC. This codes for CASIPGQGSHNEHFF.

This clonotype was seen just once. One end of the junction is discordant with germline, which a read error may explain. The CDR3, as DNA: TGCGCCAGAAGTGAGGGGAAGAGCTCTAACACAGATACGCAGTATTTT. Its translation is CARSEGKSSNTDTQYF. The rearrangement joins TRBV10-1 to TRBJ2-3; D could derive from TRBD1 or TRBD2 (5 bases each). The CDR3 covers 16 residues. Germline values: CDR1 WNHNN, CDR2 SYGVQD (reference sequence).

In regard to this clonotype: This clone may be a read error of a much larger clone one base away. The chain links TRBV11-1 to TRBJ2-4, with D perhaps matching TRBD2 (5 bases). The germline V gene encodes CDR1 SGHAT and CDR2 FQDESV (reference sequence). V dropped 3 bases and J dropped 2 bases, with 17 bases sitting between them. This CDR3 spans 17 amino acids. The CDR3 DNA reads as TGTGCCAGCAGCTTTCCTGGGATTAGCGTGACCAAAAACATTCAGTACTTC. As protein: CASSFPGISVTKNIQYF. The variable domain in full, with the rest retrieved from reference TRBV11-1 and TRBJ2-4, is EAEVAQSPRYKITEKSQAVAFWCDPISGHATLYWYRQILGQGPELLVQFQDESVVDDSQLPKDRFSAERLKGVDSTLKIQPAELGDSAMYLCASSFPGISVTKNIQYFGAGTRLSVL.

About this clonotype: One end of the junction is discordant with germline, which a read error may explain. The rearrangement uses TRBV29-1 and TRBJ2-5; 8 bases line up with TRBD2. Germline V gives CDR1 SQVTM, CDR2 ANQGSEA. CDR3 length: 15 amino acids. CDR3 amino acids: CSVRTSGSWAETQCF. CDR3 in DNA: TGCAGCGTTCGGACAAGCGGGAGTTGGGCAGAGACCCAGTGCTTC.

This clonotype was seen repeatedly, ten times or more. V usage is TRBV5-1 and J usage is TRBJ2-3, with 8 bases aligning to TRBD2. Germline V gene data show CDR1 as SGHRS and CDR2 as YFSETQ. The CDR3 runs to 16 residues. Trimming took 0 bases from V and 2 from J; bases not matched to a gene: 5. In DNA, the CDR3 is TGCGCCAGCAGCTTGGACGGCGGGAGGAACACAGATACGCAGTATTTT. Residues: CASSLDGGRNTDTQYF. Complete variable domain (other parts from reference TRBV5-1 and TRBJ2-3): KAGVTQTPRYLIKTRGQQVTLSCSPISGHRSVSWYQQTPGQGLQFLFEYFSETQRNKGNFPGRFSGRQFSNSRSEMNVSTLELGDSALYLCASSLDGGRNTDTQYFGPGTRLTVL.